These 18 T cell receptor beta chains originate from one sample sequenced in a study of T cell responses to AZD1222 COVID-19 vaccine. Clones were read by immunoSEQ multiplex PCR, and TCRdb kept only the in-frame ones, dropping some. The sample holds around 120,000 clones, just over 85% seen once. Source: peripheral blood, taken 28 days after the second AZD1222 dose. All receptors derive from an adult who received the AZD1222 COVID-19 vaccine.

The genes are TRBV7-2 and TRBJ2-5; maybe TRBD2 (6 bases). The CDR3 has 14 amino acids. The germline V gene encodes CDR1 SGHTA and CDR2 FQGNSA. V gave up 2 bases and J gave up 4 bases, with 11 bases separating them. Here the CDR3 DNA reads TGTGCCAGCAGCTTAAGCAACGGGAGAGAGACCCAGTACTTC. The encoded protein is CASSLSNGRETQYF.

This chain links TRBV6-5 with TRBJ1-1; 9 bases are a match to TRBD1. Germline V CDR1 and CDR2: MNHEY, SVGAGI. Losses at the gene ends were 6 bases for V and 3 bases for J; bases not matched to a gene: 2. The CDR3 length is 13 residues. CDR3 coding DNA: TGTGCCAGCAGGGGACAGGGAGACACTGAAGCTTTCTTT. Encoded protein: CASRGQGDTEAFF.

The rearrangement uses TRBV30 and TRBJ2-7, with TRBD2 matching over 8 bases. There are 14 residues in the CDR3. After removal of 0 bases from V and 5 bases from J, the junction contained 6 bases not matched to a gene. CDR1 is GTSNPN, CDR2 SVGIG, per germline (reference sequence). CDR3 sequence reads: CAWSVAGEGDEQYF. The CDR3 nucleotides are TGTGCCTGGAGTGTAGCGGGAGAGGGCGACGAGCAGTACTTC.

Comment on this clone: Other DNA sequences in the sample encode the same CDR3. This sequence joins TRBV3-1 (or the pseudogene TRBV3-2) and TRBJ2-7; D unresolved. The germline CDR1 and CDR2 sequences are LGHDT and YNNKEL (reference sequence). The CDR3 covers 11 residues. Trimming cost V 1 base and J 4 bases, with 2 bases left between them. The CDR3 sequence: CASSQGYEQYF. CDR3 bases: TGTGCCAGCAGCCAAGGATACGAGCAGTACTTC.

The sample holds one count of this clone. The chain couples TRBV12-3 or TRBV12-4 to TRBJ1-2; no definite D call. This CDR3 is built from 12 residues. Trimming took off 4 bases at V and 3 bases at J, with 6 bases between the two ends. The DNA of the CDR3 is TGTGCCAGCAGTTCGCAGGACTATGGCTACACCTTC. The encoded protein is CASSSQDYGYTF.

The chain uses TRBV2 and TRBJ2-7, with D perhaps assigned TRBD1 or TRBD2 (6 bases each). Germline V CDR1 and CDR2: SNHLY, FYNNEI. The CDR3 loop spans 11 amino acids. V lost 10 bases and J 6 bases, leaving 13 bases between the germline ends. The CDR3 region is CATKPGAEQYF. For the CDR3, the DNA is TGTGCCACAAAACCGGGGGCCGAGCAGTACTTC. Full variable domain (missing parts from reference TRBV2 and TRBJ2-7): EPEVTQTPSHQVTQMGQEVILRCVPISNHLYFYWYRQILGQKVEFLVSFYNNEISEKSEIFDDQFSVERPDGSNFTLKIRSTKLEDSAMYFCATKPGAEQYFGPGTRLTVT.

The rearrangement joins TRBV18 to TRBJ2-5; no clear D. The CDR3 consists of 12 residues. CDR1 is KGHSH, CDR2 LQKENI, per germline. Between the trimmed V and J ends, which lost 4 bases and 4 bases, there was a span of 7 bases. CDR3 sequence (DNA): TGTGCCAGCTCACTCTCGGGAGAGACCCAGTACTTC. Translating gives CASSLSGETQYF.

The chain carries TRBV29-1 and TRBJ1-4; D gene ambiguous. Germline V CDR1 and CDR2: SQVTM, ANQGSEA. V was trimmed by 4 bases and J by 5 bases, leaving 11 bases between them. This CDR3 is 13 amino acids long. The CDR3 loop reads CSVVRAANEKLFF. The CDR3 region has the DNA TGCAGCGTTGTAAGGGCAGCGAATGAAAAACTGTTTTTT.

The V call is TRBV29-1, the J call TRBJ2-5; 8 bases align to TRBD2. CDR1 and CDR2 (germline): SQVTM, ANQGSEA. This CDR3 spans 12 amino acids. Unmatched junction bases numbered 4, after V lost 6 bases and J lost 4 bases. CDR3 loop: CSVMAGGETQYF. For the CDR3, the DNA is TGCAGCGTGATGGCGGGAGGAGAGACCCAGTACTTC.

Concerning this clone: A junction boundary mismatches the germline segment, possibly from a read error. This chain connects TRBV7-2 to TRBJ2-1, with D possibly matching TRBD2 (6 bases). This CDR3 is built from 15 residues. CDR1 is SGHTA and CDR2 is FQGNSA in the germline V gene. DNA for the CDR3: TGTGCCAGCAGCCTAGCCCCGGGGACTTACAATGAGCAGTTCTTC. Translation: CASSLAPGTYNEQFF. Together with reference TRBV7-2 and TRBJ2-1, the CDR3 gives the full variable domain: GAGVSQSPSNKVTEKGKDVELRCDPISGHTALYWYRQSLGQGLEFLIYFQGNSAPDKSGLPSDRFSAERTGGSVSTLTIQRTQQEDSAVYLCASSLAPGTYNEQFFGPGTRLTVL.

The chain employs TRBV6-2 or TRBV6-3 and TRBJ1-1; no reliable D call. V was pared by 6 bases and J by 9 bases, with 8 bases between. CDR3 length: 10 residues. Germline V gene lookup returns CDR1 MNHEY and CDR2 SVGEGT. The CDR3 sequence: CASSGNKAFF. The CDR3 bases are TGTGCCAGCAGCGGAAACAAAGCTTTCTTT.

CDR3 coding DNA: TGTGCCAGCAGTTCCTCGTTTACTGGAAACACCATATATTTT. Its protein is CASSSSFTGNTIYF. The chain recombines TRBV28 with TRBJ1-3; D is ambiguous. V lost 4 bases and J 2 bases, leaving 9 bases between the germline ends. This CDR3 spans 14 amino acids. CDR1 and CDR2 (germline): MDHEN, SYDVKM.

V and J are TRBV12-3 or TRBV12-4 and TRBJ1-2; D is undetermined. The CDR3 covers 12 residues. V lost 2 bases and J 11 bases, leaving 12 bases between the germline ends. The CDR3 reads CASSLWGGVYTF. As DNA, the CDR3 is TGTGCCAGCAGTTTATGGGGTGGCGTATACACCTTC.

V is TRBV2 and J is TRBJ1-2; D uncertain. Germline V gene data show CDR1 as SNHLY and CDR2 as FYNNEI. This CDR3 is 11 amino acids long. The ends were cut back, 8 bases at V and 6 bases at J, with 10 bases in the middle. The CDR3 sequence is CASVEGNGYTF. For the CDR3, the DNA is TGTGCCAGCGTCGAAGGGAATGGCTACACCTTC.

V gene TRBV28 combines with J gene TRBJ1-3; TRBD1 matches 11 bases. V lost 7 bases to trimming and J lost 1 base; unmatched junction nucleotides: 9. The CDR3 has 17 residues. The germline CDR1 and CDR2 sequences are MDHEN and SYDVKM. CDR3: CASTPGQGAVSGNTIYF. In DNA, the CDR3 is TGTGCCAGCACCCCAGGACAGGGGGCTGTTTCTGGAAACACCATATATTTT.

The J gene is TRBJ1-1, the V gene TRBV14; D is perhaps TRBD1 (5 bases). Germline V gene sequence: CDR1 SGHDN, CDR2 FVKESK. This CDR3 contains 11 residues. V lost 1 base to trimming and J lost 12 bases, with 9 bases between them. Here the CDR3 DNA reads TGTGCCAGCAGCCAAGCCAGGGTCACTTTCTTT. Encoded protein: CASSQARVTFF.

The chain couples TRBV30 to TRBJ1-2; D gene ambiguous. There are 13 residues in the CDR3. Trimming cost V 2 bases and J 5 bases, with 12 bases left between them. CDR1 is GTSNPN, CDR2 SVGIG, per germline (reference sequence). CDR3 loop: CAWSSGQNYGYTF. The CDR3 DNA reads TGTGCCTGGAGTTCTGGCCAGAATTATGGCTACACCTTC.

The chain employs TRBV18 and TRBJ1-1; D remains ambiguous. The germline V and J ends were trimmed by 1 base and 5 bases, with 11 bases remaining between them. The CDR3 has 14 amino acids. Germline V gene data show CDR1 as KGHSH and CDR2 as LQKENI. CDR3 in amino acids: CASSPQGIMTEAFF. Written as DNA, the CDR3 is TGTGCCAGCTCACCACAGGGAATCATGACTGAAGCTTTCTTT.